Each of the 21 T cell receptor delta chains below was sequenced from the same sample in a study of gamma-delta chains in newborns, infants, children. TCRdb fed the reads to CATT. The repertoire has nearly 5,500 delta-chain clones, less than 20% of them found once; the top ten carry 5.2%. Sequencing was done on a sample of blood. Every receptor here comes from a child who was a newborn, infant or young child, either healthy, febrile or measles-vaccinated (not recorded which).

This clone occurred a few times. A read error may explain this, as a much larger clone is one base away. The CDR3 region has the DNA TGTGCCTGTGACACCGTCGGGTCCGGGATCCCCTGGGACACCCGAAAGATGTTTTTC. It codes for CACDTVGSGIPWDTRKMFF. The chain links TRDV2 to TRDJ3, with D possibly being TRDD3 (5 bases). TCRdb leaves out the J gene; it was filled in here by matching the DNA to germline. The CDR3 runs 19 residues. CDR1 and CDR2 (germline): GEAIGNYY, EKD.

By sample share, this clone is medium-sized (0.01 to 0.1%). Other nucleotide sequences from this sample produce the same CDR3. V gene TRDV2 combines with J gene TRDJ3; TRDD3 aligns across 12 bases. The CDR3 covers 19 residues. V was pared by 4 bases and J by 1 base, with 7 bases of the junction left unmatched. CDR1 and CDR2 (germline): GEAIGNYY, EKD. CDR3 protein: CACDTTGGYPSWDTRQMFF. DNA for the CDR3: TGTGCCTGTGATACGACTGGGGGATACCCGTCCTGGGACACCCGACAGATGTTTTTC.

This clone was picked up one time. It may be a read error: a sequence one base away is much more abundant. The V call is TRDV2, the J call TRDJ3; the match to TRDD3 covers 7 bases. Because TCRdb records no J gene, it was assigned here through a match of the DNA to germline. Germline-derived CDR1 and CDR2 are GEAIGNYY and EKD. J gave up 0 bases and V 1 base, and 14 bases lay outside the gene matches. This CDR3 has 21 residues. CDR3 region: CACDTMVGYAKLSWDTRQMFF. The CDR3 DNA is TGTGCCTGTGACACAATGGTAGGATACGCTAAGCTCTCCTGGGACACCCGACAGATGTTTTTC.

The J gene is TRDJ1, the V gene TRDV1; 9 bases are shared with TRDD2. The CDR3 length is 22 residues. After removal of 4 bases from V and 8 bases from J, the junction contained 32 bases not matched to a gene. Germline V gene data show CDR1 as TSWWSYY and CDR2 as QGS. The CDR3 coding sequence is TGTGCTCTTGGGGTCATCCTTCCTACGATGAACGTGGGTATCGGAGCCCCCGCCAAACTCATCTTT. Translation gives CALGVILPTMNVGIGAPAKLIF.

Only a few counts were recorded for this clone. The V gene is TRDV2, the J gene TRDJ3, with 10 bases identical to TRDD3. The CDR3 consists of 22 residues. The trim removed 0 bases at V and 0 bases at J, leaving 13 bases unmatched. CDR1 and CDR2 (germline): GEAIGNYY, EKD. The CDR3 loop is CACDTVWGILDGSSWDTRQMFF. CDR3 bases: TGTGCCTGTGACACCGTCTGGGGGATATTGGATGGCAGCTCCTGGGACACCCGACAGATGTTTTTC.

This clone was recorded a few times. Given a much more abundant clone one base away, this may be a read error. The J gene corresponds to TRDJ3; a V gene call is absent; the DNA was not used to check the table's D call, TRDD3. This CDR3 region has 19 residues. CDR3 in amino acids: CAYDRLYWGSSWDTRQMFF. CDR3 nucleotides: TGTGCCTATGACCGCCTCTACTGGGGGAGCTCCTGGGACACCCGACAGATGTTTTTC.

J is TRDJ1 and V is TRDV1; D perhaps matches TRDD3 (6 bases). V was trimmed by 3 bases and J by 1 base, leaving 24 bases between them. The CDR3 has 19 residues. The germline V gene has CDR1 TSWWSYY and CDR2 QGS. CDR3 nucleotide sequence: TGTGCTCTTGGGGATCGATACGGGGGGGTACGAGGGGGCACCGATAAACTCATCTTT. Its translation: CALGDRYGGVRGGTDKLIF.

Notes on this clone: The junction shows a germline mismatch at one end, possibly a read error. This sequence joins TRDV2 and TRDJ1; TRDD3 is a possible D gene (6 bases). The CDR3 runs to 18 residues. Germline V CDR1 and CDR2: GEAIGNYY, EKD. The CDR3 coding sequence is TGTGCCTGTGACACCGTGGTAAGTGGGGGCCTCCCCTCCGATAAACCCATCTTT. This gives the protein CACDTVVSGGLPSDKPIF.

This clone is categorized as medium-sized. This sequence joins TRDV2 and TRDJ1; TRDD3 agrees at 7 bases. V shed 3 bases, J shed 0 bases, and the junction held 6 bases outside the gene matches. The CDR3 is made up of 15 amino acids. The germline V gene encodes CDR1 GEAIGNYY and CDR2 EKD. The CDR3 sequence is CACDPWGKYTDKLIF. The CDR3 region has the DNA TGTGCCTGTGACCCATGGGGGAAGTACACCGATAAACTCATCTTT.

The gene calls are TRDV2 and TRDJ1, with D possibly TRDD3 on 6 matching bases. V lost 4 bases and J lost 0, with 20 bases in between. The CDR3 contains 17 residues. Germline CDR1 GEAIGNYY, CDR2 EKD. CDR3 loop: CACDTLGGGRYTDKLIF. The CDR3 DNA follows: TGTGCCTGTGATACCCTTGGTGGGGGGAGGTACACCGATAAACTCATCTTT.

By share of the sample, this clone is medium-sized. The chain combines TRDV1 with TRDJ1; possibly TRDD3 for D (6 bases). The CDR3 length is 18 residues. The germline V gene encodes CDR1 TSWWSYY and CDR2 QGS. Trimming took 1 base from V and 7 from J, leaving 25 bases between them. The CDR3 DNA is TGTGCTCTTGGGGAACCACGGCCCTACAGGGGATCGTTTTGTAAACTCATCTTT. Translated: CALGEPRPYRGSFCKLIF.

CDR3 sequence (DNA): TGTGCTCTTTGGGAACCCCACTTCCTACCTGTGGGATTCGTATCTCGACACCAATACACCGATAAACTCATCTTT. It codes for CALWEPHFLPVGFVSRHQYTDKLIF. Here the J gene is TRDJ1 and the V gene is not called; TRDD3 was called by the table and not checked on the DNA. The CDR3 totals 25 residues.

On this clone: Within the sample, other DNA sequences also encode this same CDR3. The rearrangement links TRDV2 to TRDJ2; TRDD3 is a possible D gene (6 bases). This CDR3 is built from 15 residues. Trimming shortened V by 0 bases and J by 5 bases, and 12 bases separated the two germline ends. Germline CDR1 GEAIGNYY, CDR2 EKD. The CDR3 DNA is TGTGCCTGTGACACCGTGGGGGCTCCAACAGCACAACTCTTCTTT. As protein: CACDTVGAPTAQLFF.

As concerns this clone: The junction departs from the called germline gene at one end, perhaps through a read error. V and J are TRDV2 and TRDJ3; 10 bases match TRDD3. The J gene is not listed in TCRdb, so it was assigned here from a DNA match to germline. The germline V gene has CDR1 GEAIGNYY and CDR2 EKD. The CDR3 totals 20 residues. CDR3 nucleotide sequence: TGTGCCTGCGACACGGGGGGGATACGCGGTAGCTCCTGGGACACCCGACAGATGTTTTTC. Its protein product is CACDTGGIRGSSWDTRQMFF.

V and J are TRDV2 and TRDJ3; TRDD3 matches at 10 bases. The CDR3 sequence is 20 residues long. CDR1 GEAIGNYY and CDR2 EKD come from the germline V gene. Trimming took 0 bases from V and 0 from J; bases not matched to a gene: 7. The CDR3 coding sequence is TGTGCCTGTGACACCCTGGGGGATATGGGAGGCTCCTGGGACACCCGACAGATGTTTTTC. It translates to CACDTLGDMGGSWDTRQMFF.

Note on this clone: A much larger clonotype is one base distant, so this may be a read error. The chain combines TRDV1 with TRDJ1; TRDD3 agrees at 11 bases. The ends lost 1 base at V and 5 bases at J; junction bases unmatched: 18. The CDR3 is 20 residues long. The germline V gene has CDR1 TSWWSYY and CDR2 QGS. In nucleotides, the CDR3 is TGTGCTCTTGGGGAACCGTGGGGGATACGCGGAAGGGAGGACGAGGATAAACTCATCTTT. As protein: CALGEPWGIRGREDEDKLIF.

Remarks on this clone: The likely explanation is a read error, given a far larger clone one base away. Additional DNA sequences in this sample encode the identical CDR3. The V call is TRDV2, the J call TRDJ2; 8 bases match TRDD3. In germline, CDR1 is GEAIGNYY, CDR2 EKD. J gave up 8 bases and V 0 bases, and 4 bases lay outside the gene matches. The CDR3 is made up of 14 amino acids. The CDR3 is CACDTLGGSAQLFF. Written as DNA, the CDR3 is TGTGCCTGTGACACCCTTGGGGGATCGGCACAACTCTTCTTT.

This clone was seen a handful of times. The sample holds other DNA sequences that translate to the same CDR3. The chain has TRDV2 and TRDJ2; 8 bases agree with TRDD3. The CDR3 loop spans 17 amino acids. The V and J ends lost 3 bases and 2 bases, in that order; junction bases with no gene match: 10. CDR1 GEAIGNYY and CDR2 EKD come from the germline V gene. CDR3 residues: CACDPVLGGPLTAQLFF. The CDR3 region has the DNA TGTGCCTGTGACCCTGTACTGGGGGGTCCCTTGACAGCACAACTCTTCTTT.

There are a few counts of this clone. The J gene call is TRDJ2, but no V gene call exists; the table's D call, TRDD3, has no DNA check behind it. The CDR3 sequence is 16 residues long. The CDR3, as DNA: TGTGCCTGTGACGAAGTGTGGGATACTACGACAGCACCACTCTTCTTT. This encodes CACDEVWDTTTAPLFF.

In this sample, this clone is medium-sized (0.01 to 0.1%). Other DNA sequences of this sample code for an identical CDR3. The gene calls are TRDV2 and TRDJ1; 11 bases map to TRDD3. The CDR3 is made up of 16 amino acids. The trim removed 3 bases at V and 1 base at J, leaving 6 bases unmatched. Germline V lookup: CDR1 GEAIGNYY, CDR2 EKD. The CDR3 here is CACDSLLGDSTDKLIF. The CDR3 DNA is TGTGCCTGTGACTCCTTACTGGGGGATAGCACCGATAAACTCATCTTT.

This clone has just one count. Only one base separates this from a far larger clonotype, so it likely reflects a read error. The chain joins TRDV2 to TRDJ3, with D possibly matching TRDD3 (5 bases). TCRdb supplies no J gene; here it was assigned by aligning the nucleotide sequence to germline. V dropped 0 bases and J dropped 1 base, with 9 bases sitting between them. Germline values: CDR1 GEAIGNYY, CDR2 EKD. The CDR3 has 17 amino acids. For the CDR3, the DNA is TGTGCCTGTGACACCGCTGGGAGATCCTGGGACACCCGACAGATGTTTTTC. Translation gives CACDTAGRSWDTRQMFF.